Listed below are T cell receptor beta chains from one sample, sequenced in a study of Ad26.COV2.S vaccination and SARS-CoV-2 variants. Clones were sequenced by immunoSEQ multiplex PCR, and TCRdb holds only the in-frame ones, with some missing. The sample includes more than 250,000 clones, approximately 89% of them seen just once. This material consisted of peripheral blood, taken in a trial of Ad26.COV2.S vaccine versus placebo. These receptors all come from a person aged 18-60 years who received the Ad26.COV2.S COVID-19 vaccine or a placebo. The CDR3 runs from the conserved cysteine through the conserved F or W. A D gene is named only where the DNA matches it firmly. Part of the rows lack a size; the others show once, few, many or a class for expanded clones.

TRBD2	TRBV5-1	TRBJ2-1	-	CASSMHPGTSGGNEQFF	TGCGCCAGCAGCATGCACCCCGGGACTAGCGGGGGTAATGAGCAGTTCTTC
-	TRBV15	TRBJ1-1	-	CATSRGVDGQAFF	TGTGCCACCAGCAGAGGGGTAGACGGTCAAGCTTTCTTT
-	TRBV30	TRBJ1-1	-	CAWSNHHEAFF	TGTGCCTGGAGTAACCACCACGAAGCTTTCTTT
-	TRBV5-8	TRBJ2-2	-	CASSLAGSSTGELFF	TGTGCCAGCAGCTTGGCGGGCTCTAGCACCGGGGAGCTGTTTTTT
-	TRBV4-2	TRBJ1-2	-	CASSHTRFRGNYYGYTF	TGTGCCAGCAGCCACACGAGGTTTAGGGGCAATTACTATGGCTACACCTTC
-	TRBV9	TRBJ1-4	few	CASSTTTNEKLFF	TGTGCCAGCAGCACAACAACTAATGAAAAACTGTTTTTT
TRBD1	TRBV30	TRBJ2-3	-	CAWKRQGARDTQYF	TGTGCCTGGAAGAGGCAGGGGGCTAGGGATACGCAGTATTTT
TRBD1	TRBV27	TRBJ2-5	-	CASSLSGLTGGWKAQYF	TGTGCCAGCAGTTTATCGGGCCTTACAGGGGGCTGGAAGGCCCAGTACTTC
-	TRBV5-1	TRBJ1-1	-	CASSRTVLNTEAFF	TGCGCCAGCAGCAGGACAGTACTGAACACTGAAGCTTTCTTT
TRBD1	TRBV27	TRBJ1-2	-	CASSSTGGRGYTF	TGTGCCAGCAGTTCGACAGGGGGCCGAGGCTACACCTTC
-	TRBV11-2	TRBJ2-7	-	CASSFQGPTYEQYF	TGTGCCAGCAGCTTCCAGGGGCCAACCTACGAGCAGTACTTC
-	TRBV7-9	TRBJ2-7	-	CASSPRYEQYF	TGTGCCAGCAGCCCCAGATACGAGCAGTACTTC
TRBD1	TRBV30	TRBJ2-7	few	CAWSTTGGGEQYF	TGTGCCTGGAGTACCACAGGGGGAGGCGAGCAGTACTTC
-	TRBV4-2	TRBJ2-3	-	CASSQGVGGPDTQYF	TGTGCCAGCAGCCAAGGAGTGGGGGGGCCCGATACGCAGTATTTT
-	TRBV27	TRBJ2-7	-	CASSHQETYEQYF	TGTGCCAGCTCTCACCAGGAAACCTACGAGCAGTACTTC
TRBD1	TRBV30	TRBJ2-2	-	CAWTGQGAGELFF	TGTGCCTGGACGGGACAGGGGGCCGGGGAGCTGTTTTTT
TRBD2	TRBV5-4	TRBJ2-5	-	CASSYSSGDNQETQYF	TGTGCCAGCAGCTATTCTAGCGGGGATAACCAAGAGACCCAGTACTTC
-	TRBV6-5	TRBJ1-2	-	CASSPRGGQGYTF	TGTGCCAGCAGCCCCCGGGGGGGCCAGGGCTACACCTTC
TRBD1	TRBV24-1	TRBJ1-5	few	CATSDPTPNITGEVGNQPQHF	TGTGCCACCAGTGATCCCACTCCAAACATCACAGGGGAAGTGGGCAATCAGCCCCAGCATTTT
-	TRBV7-9	TRBJ1-1	-	CASSLNAGNTEAFF	TGTGCCAGCAGCTTAAACGCGGGGAACACTGAAGCTTTCTTT
TRBD2	TRBV7-6	TRBJ2-1	-	CASSSLAGGRSEQFF	TGTGCCAGCAGCTCACTAGCGGGGGGGCGGAGTGAGCAGTTCTTC
-	TRBV30	TRBJ1-1	-	CAWSKKGWTEAFF	TGTGCCTGGAGTAAAAAGGGCTGGACTGAAGCTTTCTTT
-	TRBV6-6	TRBJ2-7	-	CASSPQGYEQYF	TGTGCCAGCAGTCCACAGGGATACGAGCAGTACTTC
-	TRBV12-5	TRBJ2-7	-	CASGWRTDHYEQYF	TGTGCTAGTGGTTGGCGGACAGATCACTACGAGCAGTACTTC
TRBD1	TRBV28	TRBJ1-2	-	CASSPPTGVQGYTF	TGTGCCAGCAGTCCTCCCACAGGGGTTCAAGGCTACACCTTC
-	TRBV19	TRBJ2-7	-	CASSIDHEKLYEQYF	TGTGCCAGTAGTATAGATCATGAGAAACTCTACGAGCAGTACTTC
TRBD2	TRBV15	TRBJ2-7	-	CATSREREGSYEQYF	TGTGCCACCAGCAGAGAGCGGGAGGGTTCCTACGAGCAGTACTTC
-	TRBV13	TRBJ1-1	-	CASSLNAGATEAFF	TGTGCCAGCAGCTTAAACGCGGGGGCCACTGAAGCTTTCTTT
TRBD1	TRBV5-4	TRBJ2-7	-	CASSSQLDRVEYF	TGTGCCAGCAGCTCACAACTGGACAGGGTGGAGTACTTC
TRBD1	TRBV19	TRBJ1-6	-	CASSWNVDRGRSYNSPLHF	TGTGCCAGTAGCTGGAATGTGGACAGGGGTAGGTCCTATAATTCACCCCTCCACTTT
TRBD2	TRBV6-4	TRBJ2-1	-	CASSDSTSGSNEQFF	TGTGCCAGCAGTGACTCGACTAGCGGGAGCAATGAGCAGTTCTTC
TRBD1	TRBV13	TRBJ2-2	-	CASSLGLRGRGPNTGELFF	TGTGCCAGCAGCTTAGGCCTTAGGGGCAGGGGGCCGAACACCGGGGAGCTGTTTTTT
-	TRBV9	TRBJ1-2	-	CASSPRDSNYYGYTF	TGTGCCAGCAGCCCCCGGGACTCCAATTACTATGGCTACACCTTC
TRBD1	TRBV2	TRBJ2-2	medium-sized	CASRGTGRATGELFF	TGTGCCAGCAGGGGGACAGGGAGGGCCACCGGGGAGCTGTTTTTT
TRBD1	TRBV9	TRBJ1-2	-	CASSGQGSHYGYTF	TGTGCCAGCAGCGGACAGGGATCCCACTATGGCTACACCTTC
-	TRBV30	TRBJ1-6	once	CAWSQGGDSPLHF	TGTGCCTGGAGCCAGGGTGGGGATTCACCCCTCCACTTT
-	TRBV7-2	TRBJ1-1	-	CASSSFDREAFF	TGTGCCAGCAGCTCATTCGACAGGGAAGCTTTCTTT
TRBD1	TRBV7-9	TRBJ1-5	-	CASSLGTGYQPQHF	TGTGCCAGCAGCTTGGGGACAGGGTATCAGCCCCAGCATTTT
-	TRBV5-1	TRBJ1-6	-	CASSSNEKSSYNSPLHF	TGCGCCAGCAGCTCTAACGAGAAAAGCTCCTATAATTCACCCCTCCACTTT
-	TRBV24-1	TRBJ2-2	-	CATSDSSGELFF	TGTGCCACCAGTGATTCTAGCGGGGAGCTGTTTTTT
-	TRBV7-3	TRBJ2-1	-	CASSLFPSLYNEQFF	TGTGCCAGCAGCTTATTTCCTAGTCTCTACAATGAGCAGTTCTTC
-	TRBV7-2	TRBJ1-4	-	CASSLAGQDNEKLFF	TGTGCCAGCAGCTTAGCAGGCCAGGATAATGAAAAACTGTTTTTT
-	TRBV6-5	TRBJ1-6	-	CASSYYEGDNSPLHF	TGTGCCAGCAGTTACTACGAGGGGGATAATTCACCCCTCCACTTT